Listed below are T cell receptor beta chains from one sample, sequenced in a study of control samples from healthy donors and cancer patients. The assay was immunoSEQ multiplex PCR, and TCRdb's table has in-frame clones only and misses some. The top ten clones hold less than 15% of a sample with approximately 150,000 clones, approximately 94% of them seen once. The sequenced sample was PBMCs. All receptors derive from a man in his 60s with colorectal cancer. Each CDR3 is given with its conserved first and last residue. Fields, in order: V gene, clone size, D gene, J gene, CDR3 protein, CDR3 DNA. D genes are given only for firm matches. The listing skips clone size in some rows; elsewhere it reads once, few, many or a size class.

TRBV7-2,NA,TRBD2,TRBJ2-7,CASSFAGGPSPYEQYF,TGTGCCAGCAGCTTCGCGGGGGGGCCGTCCCCCTACGAGCAGTACTTC
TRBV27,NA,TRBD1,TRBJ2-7,CASRNDRGPYEQYF,TGTGCCAGCAGAAATGACAGGGGTCCCTACGAGCAGTACTTC
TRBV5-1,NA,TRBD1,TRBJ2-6,CASSATGGSGANVLTF,TGCGCCAGCAGCGCCACAGGGGGCTCTGGGGCCAACGTCCTGACTTTC
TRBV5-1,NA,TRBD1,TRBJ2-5,CASSRGGTGDTQYF,TGCGCCAGCAGCCGCGGAGGAACAGGGGACACCCAGTACTTC
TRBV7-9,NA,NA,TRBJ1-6,CASSSTTEEGSPLHF,TGTGCCAGCAGCTCGACGACAGAGGAAGGATCACCCCTCCACTTT
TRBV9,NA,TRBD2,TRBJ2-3,CASSVAGGPSGADTQYF,TGTGCCAGCAGCGTAGCGGGGGGGCCTTCAGGGGCAGATACGCAGTATTTT
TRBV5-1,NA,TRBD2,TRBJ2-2,CASSLLAANTGELFF,TGCGCCAGCAGCTTACTAGCGGCGAACACCGGGGAGCTGTTTTTT
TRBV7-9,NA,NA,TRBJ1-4,CASSFWSATNEKLFF,TGTGCCAGCAGCTTTTGGTCTGCAACTAATGAAAAACTGTTTTTT
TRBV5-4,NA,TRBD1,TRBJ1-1,CASSFTGVATEAFF,TGTGCCAGCAGCTTCACAGGGGTGGCCACTGAAGCTTTCTTT
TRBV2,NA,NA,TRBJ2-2,CASSELPTGELFF,TGTGCCAGCAGTGAACTACCGACCGGGGAGCTGTTTTTT
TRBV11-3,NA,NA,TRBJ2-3,CASSPGGGTDTQYF,TGTGCCAGCAGTCCCGGAGGGGGAACAGATACGCAGTATTTT
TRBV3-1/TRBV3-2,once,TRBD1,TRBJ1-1,CASSVRQGGSTEAFF,TGTGCCAGCAGTGTCAGACAGGGAGGAAGCACTGAAGCTTTCTTT
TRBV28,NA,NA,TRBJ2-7,CASSLHSLSYEQYF,TGTGCCAGCAGTTTACACAGTCTCTCTTACGAGCAGTACTTC
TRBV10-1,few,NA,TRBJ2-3,CASSERVWSREDTQYF,TGCGCCAGCAGTGAGAGGGTTTGGTCAAGGGAAGATACGCAGTATTTT
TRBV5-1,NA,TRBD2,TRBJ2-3,CASSLVGGGDTDTQYF,TGCGCCAGCAGCTTGGTAGGCGGGGGGGATACAGATACGCAGTATTTT
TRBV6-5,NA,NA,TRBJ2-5,CASCTKQGGVETQYF,TGTGCCAGCTGTACGAAACAGGGTGGGGTCGAGACCCAGTACTTC
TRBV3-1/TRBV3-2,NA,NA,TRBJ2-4,CASSPFRQVGNIQYF,TGTGCCAGCAGCCCCTTCCGACAGGTCGGTAACATTCAGTACTTC
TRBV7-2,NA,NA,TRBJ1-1,CASSPAPGMNTEAFF,TGTGCCAGCAGCCCCGCCCCGGGAATGAACACTGAAGCTTTCTTT
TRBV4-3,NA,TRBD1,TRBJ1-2,CASSQITGTGSGYTF,TGCGCCAGCAGCCAGATTACCGGGACAGGGTCGGGCTACACCTTC
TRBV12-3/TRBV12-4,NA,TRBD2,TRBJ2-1,CASSLGGGALFF,TGTGCCAGCAGTTTAGGCGGGGGGGCGTTGTTCTTC
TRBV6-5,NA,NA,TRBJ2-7,CASRKRHDDVYEQYF,TGTGCCAGCAGAAAACGACACGACGATGTTTACGAGCAGTACTTC
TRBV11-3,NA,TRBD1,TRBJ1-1,CASTRTGNTEAFF,TGTGCCAGCACCCGGACAGGGAACACTGAAGCTTTCTTT
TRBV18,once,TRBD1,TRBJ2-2,CASSPPTGPNTGELFF,TGTGCCAGCTCACCACCGACAGGGCCGAACACCGGGGAGCTGTTTTTT
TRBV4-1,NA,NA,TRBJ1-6,CASSQGPVLGSPLHF,TGCGCCAGCAGCCAAGGGCCGGTCTTGGGCTCACCCCTCCACTTT
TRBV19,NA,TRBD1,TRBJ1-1,CASRGQGAINTEAFF,TGTGCCAGTAGGGGACAGGGGGCGATTAACACTGAAGCTTTCTTT
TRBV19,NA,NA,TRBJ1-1,CASSIAVNSMNTEAFF,TGTGCCAGTAGTATAGCCGTGAACAGCATGAACACTGAAGCTTTCTTT
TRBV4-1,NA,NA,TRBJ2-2,CASSQDFGGVDEVLFF,TGCGCCAGCAGCCAAGATTTTGGGGGAGTGGACGAGGTGCTGTTTTTT
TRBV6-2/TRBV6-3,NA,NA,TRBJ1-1,CASSPTTQNTEAFF,TGTGCCAGCAGCCCAACGACCCAGAACACTGAAGCTTTCTTT
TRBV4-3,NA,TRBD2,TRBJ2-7,CASSQGAAGTTYEQYF,TGCGCCAGCAGCCAAGGTGCAGCGGGGACTACCTACGAGCAGTACTTC
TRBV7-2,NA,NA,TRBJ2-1,CASSLGEVSNNEQFF,TGTGCCAGCAGCTTAGGGGAGGTATCGAACAATGAGCAGTTCTTC
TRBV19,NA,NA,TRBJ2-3,CASRQGGSPQDTQYF,TGTGCCAGTAGGCAGGGGGGCAGCCCCCAGGATACGCAGTATTTT
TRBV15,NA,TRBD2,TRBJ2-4,CATSREGGLAKNIQYF,TGTGCCACCAGCAGAGAGGGAGGGCTAGCCAAAAACATTCAGTACTTC
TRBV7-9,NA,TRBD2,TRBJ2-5,CASSLGGTSQETQYF,TGTGCCAGCAGCTTAGGCGGGACTAGCCAAGAGACCCAGTACTTC
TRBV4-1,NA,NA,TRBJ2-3,CASSQDSGSYNSGSGTQYF,TGCGCCAGCAGCCAAGATTCGGGTAGTTACAATTCAGGAAGTGGTACGCAGTATTTT
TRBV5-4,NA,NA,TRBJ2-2,CASGKGGAAGELFF,TGTGCCAGCGGAAAGGGGGGGGCGGCCGGGGAGCTGTTTTTT
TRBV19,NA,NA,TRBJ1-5,CASSIDKENQPQHF,TGTGCCAGTAGTATAGATAAGGAGAATCAGCCCCAGCATTTT
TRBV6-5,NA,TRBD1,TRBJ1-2,CASETGGYYGYTF,TGTGCCAGCGAAACAGGGGGCTACTATGGCTACACCTTC
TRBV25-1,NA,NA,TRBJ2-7,CASREGLGLGYEQYF,TGTGCCAGCAGGGAGGGGTTGGGTCTCGGATACGAGCAGTACTTC
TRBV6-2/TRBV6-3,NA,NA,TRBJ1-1,CASSRRYTEAFF,TGTGCCAGCAGTCGGAGGTACACTGAAGCTTTCTTT
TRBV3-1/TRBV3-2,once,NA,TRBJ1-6,CASSQDLYRGSPLHF,TGTGCCAGCAGCCAAGATCTCTATCGGGGTTCACCCCTCCACTTT
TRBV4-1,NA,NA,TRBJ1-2,CASSRTTDGDPYGYTF,TGCGCCAGCAGCCGCACGACTGACGGGGATCCCTATGGCTACACCTTC
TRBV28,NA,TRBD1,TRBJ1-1,CASTGTGWRYGTEAFF,TGTGCCAGCACCGGGACAGGGTGGAGGTACGGCACTGAAGCTTTCTTT
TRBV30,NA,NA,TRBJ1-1,CASTRGPLTEAFF,TGTGCCTCTACCCGGGGACCCCTCACTGAAGCTTTCTTT